A selection of T cell receptor beta chains follows, all from one sample in a study of neurological immune-mediated disorders. Each CDR3 protein gets one entry after TCRdb re-called the 5' RACE reads with MiXCR. The data hold approximately 45,000 distinct CDR3 sequences, with roughly 12% observed a single time. The sample comprised PBMCs. The origin of the receptors is a female donor in good health. CDR3s include the opening cysteine and the closing phenylalanine or tryptophan. Each record gives: D gene, clone size, V gene, J gene, CDR3 protein, CDR3 DNA. A D gene is named only where the DNA matches it firmly. Size is stated for part of the rows, as once, few or many counts, or as a class when the clone is expanded.

d_call: .; clone_size: many; v_call: TRBV4-2; j_call: TRBJ2-3; cdr3_aa: CASSQVQVEGTDTQYF; cdr3_nt: TGTGCCAGCAGCCAAGTACAGGTTGAGGGCACAGATACGCAGTATTTT
d_call: .; clone_size: many; v_call: TRBV20-1; j_call: TRBJ2-5; cdr3_aa: CSAPLRLGETQYF; cdr3_nt: TGCAGTGCTCCCCTTAGGTTGGGAGAGACCCAGTACTTC
d_call: .; clone_size: many; v_call: TRBV29-1; j_call: TRBJ1-3; cdr3_aa: CSVVGGLSGNTIYF; cdr3_nt: TGCAGCGTTGTAGGGGGGCTCTCTGGAAACACCATATATTTT
d_call: .; clone_size: few; v_call: TRBV11-2; j_call: TRBJ2-7; cdr3_aa: CASSLDRENEQYF; cdr3_nt: TGTGCCAGCAGCTTAGATCGGGAGAACGAGCAGTACTTC
d_call: .; clone_size: many; v_call: TRBV5-1; j_call: TRBJ2-6; cdr3_aa: CASSLVQSSGANVLTF; cdr3_nt: TGCGCCAGCAGCTTGGTACAGAGCTCTGGGGCCAACGTCCTGACTTTC
d_call: .; clone_size: .; v_call: TRBV5-1; j_call: TRBJ1-1; cdr3_aa: CASSPDKNTEAFF; cdr3_nt: TGCGCCAGCAGCCCGGACAAGAACACTGAAGCTTTCTTT
d_call: .; clone_size: many; v_call: TRBV2; j_call: TRBJ1-6; cdr3_aa: CASTKGGGLRSPLHF; cdr3_nt: TGTGCCAGCACCAAAGGGGGAGGTTTACGGTCACCCCTCCACTTT
d_call: .; clone_size: .; v_call: TRBV20-1; j_call: TRBJ1-1; cdr3_aa: CSARDRSGERVTEAFF; cdr3_nt: TGCAGTGCTAGAGATCGGTCCGGGGAGAGGGTCACTGAAGCTTTCTTT
d_call: TRBD2; clone_size: many; v_call: TRBV7-9; j_call: TRBJ2-2; cdr3_aa: CASSLSAGGPNGELFF; cdr3_nt: TGTGCCAGCAGCTTAAGCGCGGGAGGGCCTAACGGGGAGCTGTTTTTT
d_call: TRBD2; clone_size: many; v_call: TRBV10-1; j_call: TRBJ2-2; cdr3_aa: CASSDSGAGELFF; cdr3_nt: TGCGCCAGCAGTGACAGCGGGGCCGGGGAGCTGTTTTTT
d_call: TRBD1; clone_size: many; v_call: TRBV27; j_call: TRBJ2-5; cdr3_aa: CASSSSRDRKETQYF; cdr3_nt: TGTGCCAGCAGTTCGTCCCGGGACAGGAAAGAGACCCAGTACTTC
d_call: TRBD1; clone_size: .; v_call: TRBV18; j_call: TRBJ2-7; cdr3_aa: CASSGTAYEQYF; cdr3_nt: TGTGCCAGCTCCGGGACAGCCTACGAGCAGTACTTC
d_call: .; clone_size: many; v_call: TRBV29-1; j_call: TRBJ2-3; cdr3_aa: CSVDEGGLDTQYF; cdr3_nt: TGCAGCGTTGATGAGGGGGGGCTTGATACGCAGTATTTT
d_call: TRBD1; clone_size: many; v_call: TRBV20-1; j_call: TRBJ2-3; cdr3_aa: CSARDRLTTDTQYF; cdr3_nt: TGCAGTGCTAGGGACAGGCTAACCACAGATACGCAGTATTTT
d_call: .; clone_size: .; v_call: TRBV6-6; j_call: TRBJ1-6; cdr3_aa: CASREFTGNLLSSPLHF; cdr3_nt: TGTGCCAGCAGGGAATTTACAGGGAACCTCCTTAGTTCACCCCTCCACTTT
d_call: .; clone_size: many; v_call: TRBV12-3/TRBV12-4; j_call: TRBJ2-2; cdr3_aa: CASSSLRSGELFF; cdr3_nt: TGTGCCAGCAGTTCCCTACGGTCCGGGGAGCTGTTTTTT